The entry below gives a single T cell receptor (beta chain) sequence along with its context. In the authors' methods: How many nucleated cells were present was estimated from reference gene primer amplification. Sequenced by immunoSEQ multiplex PCR; TCRdb stores in-frame clones only, minus some. V, J and clone size derive from that table, while D and trimming were established from the DNA sequence. The sample has about 170,000 clones, 70% to 90% seen once. The V gene end was trimmed by 6 bases and the J gene end by 2 bases; junction bases not matched to a gene: 15. The CDR3 loop spans 17 amino acids. The germline V gene encodes CDR1 MGHDK and CDR2 SYGVNS. The sample belongs to a study of blood T cell repertoires in COVID-19. Study-level information: Spain, Italy and the United States supplied samples that represented acute and convalescent COVID-19. PBMCs, B-cell-depleted T cells, or T cells provided the cDNA or gDNA that made up the material.

The J gene is TRBJ2-5, the V gene TRBV25-1, with 7 bases identical to TRBD1. This receptor was obtained from a man aged 50 to 59 who had recovered from COVID-19. The sequencing input was peripheral blood. The CDR3, as DNA: TGTGCCAGCAGAAAGACAGGGCCTCAAACTAGACAAGAGACCCAGTACTTC. Protein: CASRKTGPQTRQETQYF.